This TCR beta chain was recovered during a study of OX40 agonist ivuxolimab in advanced cancers. Whole-study results and caveats: The study observed clonal expansion of CD4+ and CD8+ blood T cells by week 6 at 0.1 to 3.0 mg/kg.

Concerning this clone itself: Its matching antigen is unknown.

Germline CDR1 and CDR2: LNHNV and YYDKDF (reference sequence). V was shortened by 1 base and J by 2 bases, with 8 bases between the two germline ends. The CDR3 covers 14 residues. Data came from immunoSEQ multiplex PCR; TCRdb stores just in-frame clones and leaves some out. This table holds over 90,000 clones, 70% to 90% found once. The clonotype comes from an adult with an advanced solid tumor such as melanoma, head and neck, liver or kidney cancer. The starting material was CD4+ or CD8+ T cells sorted from blood, obtained in a trial of the OX40 agonist ivuxolimab. The chain has TRBV15 and TRBJ2-5; D possibly corresponds to TRBD2 (6 bases). In DNA, the CDR3 is TGTGCCACCAGCAGAGCTGGGGGGCAAGAGACCCAGTACTTC. Translation: CATSRAGGQETQYF.